The 8 T cell receptor beta chains given below trace back to one sample, sequenced in a study of human T cells and chemical hapten exposure. The time point here: patch test 1, 2 weeks after DPC sensitization. Documented treatment: therapeutic diphenylcyclopropenone sensitization with weekly scalp DPC. TCRdb ran MiXCR on the RACE reads and lists one entry per CDR3 protein. The sample consists of 300,000 to 350,000 distinct CDR3 sequences, roughly 6.9% of them appearing once. The sequencing here drew on whole blood, taken in connection with sensitization to the hapten diphenylcyclopropenone (DPC). Receptor source: a woman under 30 with alopecia areata. Some clones in this sample may be carry-over from other donors' samples.

There are a few counts of this clonotype. The V and J genes are TRBV10-3 and TRBJ2-7; 8 nucleotides line up with TRBD1. The V gene's germline CDR1 is ENHRY and CDR2 SYGVKD. CDR3 size: 15 residues. J gave up 6 bases and V 0 bases, and 7 bases lay outside the gene matches. CDR3 amino acids: CAISESGRGPGEQYF. DNA for the CDR3: TGTGCCATCAGTGAGTCGGGCAGGGGGCCCGGCGAGCAGTACTTC.

V and J are TRBV12-3 or TRBV12-4 and TRBJ1-3; D may be TRBD1 (5 bases). V was trimmed by 6 bases and J by 1 base, leaving 10 bases between them. CDR3 length: 14 residues. CDR3 region: CASRPGSSGNTIYF. CDR3 nucleotides: TGTGCCAGCAGGCCAGGGTCTTCTGGAAACACCATATATTTT.

This clonotype showed up many times. The chain combines TRBV20-1 with TRBJ2-3; 8 bases agree with TRBD2. The CDR3 consists of 16 residues. CDR1 and CDR2 from the germline V gene are DFQATT and SNEGSKA (reference sequence). The junction had 9 bases not matched to a gene; V was cut back by 0 bases and J by 4 bases. CDR3 in amino acids: CSARDRGGRSSDTQYF. DNA of the CDR3: TGCAGTGCTAGAGATCGGGGGGGAAGGTCATCAGATACGCAGTATTTT.

This clonotype was counted ten times or more. The CDR3 spells CASSLQVAANEKLFF. The CDR3 DNA reads TGTGCCAGCAGCCTCCAGGTTGCGGCTAATGAAAAACTGTTTTTT. The chain carries TRBV16 and TRBJ1-4; no definite D call. CDR1 is KGHSY and CDR2 is FQNENV in the germline V gene. The CDR3 is made up of 15 amino acids. The ends were cut back, 4 bases at V and 3 bases at J, with 12 bases in the middle.

This clonotype appeared many times. This CDR3 is CASSLGEDEQYF. Written as DNA, the CDR3 is TGTGCCAGCAGCCTGGGAGAAGACGAGCAGTACTTC. This chain uses TRBV13 with TRBJ2-7, with D possibly TRBD2 on 5 matching bases. V was trimmed by 5 bases and J by 5 bases, leaving 10 bases between them. The CDR3 has 12 residues. Germline V gene lookup returns CDR1 PRHDT and CDR2 FYEKMQ (reference sequence).

There are many counts of this clonotype. The gene calls are TRBV29-1 and TRBJ2-5; no definite D call. The CDR3 loop spans 13 amino acids. Germline lookup yields CDR1 SQVTM and CDR2 ANQGSEA. V was shortened by 4 bases and J by 5 bases, with 14 bases between the two germline ends. CDR3 sequence: CSVGFSTVETQYF. CDR3 in DNA: TGCAGCGTTGGTTTTAGCACGGTGGAGACCCAGTACTTC.

This clonotype was detected only a few times. V usage is TRBV12-3 or TRBV12-4 and J usage is TRBJ2-7; D uncertain. The V gene lost 2 bases and the J gene lost 1 base, with 6 bases spanning the gap. This CDR3 contains 13 residues. The CDR3 DNA sequence: TGTGCCAGCAGTTTATTAGATTCCTACGAGCAGTACTTC. Amino acids: CASSLLDSYEQYF.

This clonotype was counted a few times. The chain is built from TRBV7-9 and TRBJ1-2; D uncertain. The germline CDR1 and CDR2 sequences are SEHNR and FQNEAQ (reference sequence). Trimming left V 5 bases short and J 4 bases short, with 26 bases between. CDR3 size: 18 residues. Written as DNA, the CDR3 is TGTGCCAGCAGCCCCTCGCTGCAAATGGCCCGCGGCGGCTATGGCTACACCTTC. This codes for CASSPSLQMARGGYGYTF. Full variable domain (remainder filled in from reference TRBV7-9 and TRBJ1-2): DTGVSQNPRHKITKRGQNVTFRCDPISEHNRLYWYRQTLGQGPEFLTYFQNEAQLEKSRLLSDRFSAERPKGSFSTLEIQRTEQGDSAMYLCASSPSLQMARGGYGYTFGSGTRLTVV.